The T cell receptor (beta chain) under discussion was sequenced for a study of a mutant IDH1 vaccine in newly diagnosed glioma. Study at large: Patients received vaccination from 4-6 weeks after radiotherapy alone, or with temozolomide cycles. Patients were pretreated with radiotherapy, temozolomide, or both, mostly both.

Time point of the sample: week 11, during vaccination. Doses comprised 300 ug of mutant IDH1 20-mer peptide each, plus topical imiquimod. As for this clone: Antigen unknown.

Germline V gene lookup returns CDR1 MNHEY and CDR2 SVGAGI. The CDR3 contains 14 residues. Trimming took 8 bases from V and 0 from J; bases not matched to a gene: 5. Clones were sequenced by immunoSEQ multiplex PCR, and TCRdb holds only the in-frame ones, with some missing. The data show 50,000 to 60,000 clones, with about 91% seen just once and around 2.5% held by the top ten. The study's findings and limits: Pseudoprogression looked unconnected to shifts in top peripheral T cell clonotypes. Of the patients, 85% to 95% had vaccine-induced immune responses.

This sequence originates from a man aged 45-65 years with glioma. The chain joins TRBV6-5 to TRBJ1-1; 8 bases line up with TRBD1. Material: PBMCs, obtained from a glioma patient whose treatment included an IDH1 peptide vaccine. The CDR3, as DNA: TGTGCCAGCCAACGGACAGGGATGAACACTGAAGCTTTCTTT. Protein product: CASQRTGMNTEAFF.